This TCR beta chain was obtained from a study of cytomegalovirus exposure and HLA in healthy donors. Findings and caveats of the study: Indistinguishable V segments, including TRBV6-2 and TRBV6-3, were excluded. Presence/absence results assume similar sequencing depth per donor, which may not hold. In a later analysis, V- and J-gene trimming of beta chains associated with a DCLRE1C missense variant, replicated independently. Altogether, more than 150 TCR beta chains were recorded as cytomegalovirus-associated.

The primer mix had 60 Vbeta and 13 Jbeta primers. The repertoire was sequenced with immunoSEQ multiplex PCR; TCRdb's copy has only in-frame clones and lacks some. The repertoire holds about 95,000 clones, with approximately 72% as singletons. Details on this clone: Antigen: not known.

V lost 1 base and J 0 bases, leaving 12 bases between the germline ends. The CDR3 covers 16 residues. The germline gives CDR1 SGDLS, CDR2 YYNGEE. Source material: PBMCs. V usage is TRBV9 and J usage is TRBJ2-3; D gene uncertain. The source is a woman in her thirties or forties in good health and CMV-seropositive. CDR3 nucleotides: TGTGCCAGCAGCGTAAGAGGCGAACCTAGCACAGATACGCAGTATTTT. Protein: CASSVRGEPSTDTQYF.